These 21 T cell receptor beta chains originate from one sample sequenced in a study of CD8+CD57+ T cells in acquired aplastic anemia. Genomic DNA acted as the template from which TCR beta VDJ combination and CDR3 sequence profiling were carried out. One entry per CDR3 protein results from TCRdb running MiXCR on the reads. Here the sample spans approximately 220,000 distinct CDR3 sequences, about half being singletons. CD8+CD57+ cell expansion, shown by flow cytometry, had occurred in the patients selected for sequencing. Sequenced sample: sorted CD4+, CD8+, or CD8+CD57+ T cells (not recorded which) from PBMCs. The receptors come from a human donor with aplastic anemia.

Notes on this clonotype: One end of the junction is discordant with germline, which a read error may explain. The chain is built from TRBV10-3 and TRBJ2-1; 12 bases are a match to TRBD2. Per the germline V gene, CDR1 is ENHRY and CDR2 is SYGVKD. The CDR3 is 18 amino acids. CDR3 nucleotides: TGTGCCATCAGTGAGGCGAGGGCTAGCGGGGGGGCCAGGAATGAGCAGTCCTTC. Translated, it gives CAISEARASGGARNEQSF.

This clonotype has just a few counts. This clone may be a read error of a much larger clone one base away. The chain couples TRBV9 to TRBJ1-5; maybe TRBD1 (5 bases). The germline gives CDR1 SGDLS, CDR2 YYNGEE. The CDR3 is made up of 14 amino acids. The CDR3 is CASSFGGFNQLQHF. The CDR3 bases are TGTGCCAGCAGCTTTGGGGGGTTTAATCAGCTCCAGCATTTT. The full variable domain, completed using reference TRBV9 and TRBJ1-5, is DSGVTQTPKHLITATGQRVTLRCSPRSGDLSVYWYQQSLDQGLQFLIQYYNGEERAKGNILERFSAQQFPDLHSELNLSSLELGDSALYFCASSFGGFNQLQHFGDGTRLSIL.

This clonotype has only one observation. This chain links TRBV10-3 with TRBJ1-1, with D tentatively TRBD1 (5 bases). Trimming removed 9 bases at V and 3 bases at J, with 11 bases between. Germline V gives CDR1 ENHRY, CDR2 SYGVKD. CDR3 length equals 12 residues. CDR3 sequence: CAINEGDTEAFF. Here the CDR3 DNA reads TGTGCCATTAACGAAGGGGACACTGAAGCTTTCTTT.

This clonotype was found once. A much larger clone is a single base away; this may be a read error. J is TRBJ2-1 and V is TRBV12-3 or TRBV12-4; 9 nucleotides align to TRBD2. The CDR3 loop spans 15 amino acids. V lost 4 bases, J lost 9 bases, and 10 bases stayed unmatched. The CDR3 is CASSSGGGAIGEQFF. CDR3 nucleotides: TGTGCCAGCAGTTCTGGCGGGGGGGCCATCGGTGAGCAGTTCTTC.

The gene calls are TRBV19 and TRBJ1-1; D may be TRBD1 (5 bases). V lost 5 bases, J lost 8 bases, and 15 bases lay in between. Per the germline V gene, CDR1 is LNHDA and CDR2 is SQIVND (reference sequence). The CDR3 is made up of 13 amino acids. In DNA, the CDR3 is TGTGCCAGTAGTCAACGTAGCAGGGCGGAAGCTTTCTTT. It is translated as CASSQRSRAEAFF.

This clonotype has at least ten counts. The rearrangement joins TRBV20-1 to TRBJ1-3; D gene unclear. The CDR3 spans 14 residues. Trimming removed 0 bases from V and 7 bases from J, with 13 bases in between. Germline CDR1 reads DFQATT; CDR2 reads SNEGSKA (reference sequence). In nucleotides, the CDR3 is TGCAGTGCTAGAGATCCGCAGGAAGGGAACACCATATATTTT. This gives the protein CSARDPQEGNTIYF.

There are many counts of this clonotype. The gene calls are TRBV5-1 and TRBJ2-7; 9 bases align to TRBD2. The CDR3 has 14 residues. Unmatched junction bases numbered 4, after V lost 0 bases and J lost 6 bases. CDR1 and CDR2 (germline): SGHRS, YFSETQ. The CDR3: CASSLGGGAPEQYF. CDR3 nucleotides: TGCGCCAGCAGCTTGGGCGGGGGGGCCCCCGAGCAGTACTTC.

This clonotype appeared many times. This rearrangement joins TRBV4-1 to TRBJ2-3; 8 bases align to TRBD2. CDR3 length: 17 residues. The V segment lost 1 base and the J segment 4 bases; nucleotides outside the gene matches: 10. Germline lookup yields CDR1 MGHRA and CDR2 YSYEKL. Here the CDR3 reads CASSQVPGGGPSDTQYF. The CDR3 coding sequence is TGCGCCAGCAGCCAAGTTCCCGGGGGGGGGCCGTCAGATACGCAGTATTTT.

The sample holds many counts of this clonotype. This chain connects TRBV10-2 to TRBJ2-5, with TRBD2 identical over 9 bases. V lost 0 bases, J lost 5 bases, and 10 bases stayed unmatched. The CDR3 runs to 17 residues. Germline V CDR1 and CDR2: WSHSY, SAAADI. For the CDR3, the DNA is TGCGCCAGCAGTGAGTCGAGCGGGGGGCCCAACAGGGAGACCCAGTACTTC. Amino acids: CASSESSGGPNRETQYF.

This chain connects TRBV20-1 to TRBJ2-1; 8 bases map to TRBD2. The CDR3 has 13 residues. The ends lost 3 bases at V and 2 bases at J; junction bases unmatched: 0. Per germline, CDR1 DFQATT and CDR2 SNEGSKA (reference sequence). CDR3 amino acids: CSASGGAYNEQFF. DNA of the CDR3: TGCAGTGCTAGCGGGGGGGCCTACAATGAGCAGTTCTTC.

V and J are TRBV5-1 and TRBJ2-7, with 7 bases identical to TRBD1. After removal of 3 bases from V and 7 bases from J, the junction contained 13 bases not matched to a gene. The CDR3 covers 15 residues. The germline V gene encodes CDR1 SGHRS and CDR2 YFSETQ. This chain's CDR3 is CASSYEGQRAGEQYF. DNA of the CDR3: TGCGCCAGCAGCTACGAGGGACAGCGTGCCGGGGAGCAGTACTTC. Complete variable domain (other parts from reference TRBV5-1 and TRBJ2-7): KAGVTQTPRYLIKTRGQQVTLSCSPISGHRSVSWYQQTPGQGLQFLFEYFSETQRNKGNFPGRFSGRQFSNSRSEMNVSTLELGDSALYLCASSYEGQRAGEQYFGPGTRLTVT.

This chain links TRBV15 with TRBJ1-1; D not certain. V lost 1 base, J lost 4 bases, and 10 bases lay in between. The CDR3 runs 14 residues. CDR1 LNHNV and CDR2 YYDKDF come from the germline V gene (reference sequence). The CDR3 bases are TGTGCCACCAGCAGAGCCGGGATGGGCACTGAAGCTTTCTTT. This encodes CATSRAGMGTEAFF.

The gene calls are TRBV10-3 and TRBJ1-1; D not resolved. The germline V gene has CDR1 ENHRY and CDR2 SYGVKD. Trimming removed 2 bases from V and 1 base from J, with 8 bases in between. The CDR3 contains 14 residues. The CDR3 DNA is TGTGCCATCAGTGAGAACCGGGAGAACACTGAAGCTTTCTTT. As protein: CAISENRENTEAFF.

On this clonotype itself: A much larger clone differs from this one at a single base, so this may be a read error. The chain carries TRBV4-1 and TRBJ2-6; 9 nucleotides agree with TRBD1. J lost 0 bases, V lost 4 bases, and 4 bases had no gene match. The CDR3 spans 17 residues. CDR1 and CDR2 (germline): MGHRA, YSYEKL. CDR3 amino acids: CASSLGTGSSGANVLTF. The CDR3 DNA follows: TGCGCCAGCAGCCTAGGGACAGGGAGCTCTGGGGCCAACGTCCTGACTTTC.

This sequence joins TRBV20-1 and TRBJ2-7, with 9 bases lining up with TRBD2. Germline assignment: CDR1 DFQATT and CDR2 SNEGSKA (reference sequence). The length of the CDR3 is 13 residues. The J segment lost 4 bases and the V segment lost 3 bases, leaving 4 bases of the junction unmatched. The DNA of the CDR3 is TGCAGTGCTAGGTCAACTAGCGGGTACGAGCAGTACTTC. This translates into CSARSTSGYEQYF.

Only a few counts were recorded for this clonotype. This clone may be a read error of a much larger clone one base away. The chain uses TRBV20-1 and TRBJ1-1, with D unclear. This CDR3 has 12 amino acids. The germline gives CDR1 DFQATT, CDR2 SNEGSKA (reference sequence). Deletions cut 1 base from V and 1 base from J, with 4 bases between. CDR3 amino acids: CSARVPNTEAFF. CDR3 sequence (DNA): TGCAGTGCTAGAGTTCCGAACACTGAAGCTTTCTTT.

As regards this clonotype: This CDR3 is missing its conserved last phenylalanine or tryptophan, likely due to a read error. No DNA is shown, since the ends of the CDR3 on it are uncertain; the CDR3 is the one TCRdb lists. This chain uses TRBV12-3 or TRBV12-4 with TRBJ2-5. The CDR3 spans 8 residues, counting both ends. The CDR3 loop is CASSSFSL.

Comments on this clonotype: This may come from a read error, since a much larger clone is one base off. V usage is TRBV12-3 or TRBV12-4 and J usage is TRBJ2-1; a possible D gene is TRBD2 (7 bases). The CDR3 totals 12 residues. The CDR3 bases are TGTACCAGCAGAAAGGGCGGGGGCCAGATCTGCTTC. It is translated as CTSRKGGGQICF.

This clonotype was seen ten or more times. The chain recombines TRBV7-9 with TRBJ1-4; tentative D call: TRBD1 (6 bases). Trimming stripped 3 bases from V and 0 bases from J, with 8 bases between. The V gene's germline CDR1 is SEHNR and CDR2 FQNEAQ (reference sequence). This CDR3 comprises 15 residues. The CDR3 DNA reads TGTGCCAGCAGCTTTTGGACAGCAACTAATGAAAAACTGTTTTTT. Translated, it gives CASSFWTATNEKLFF.

This clonotype showed up many times. The chain links TRBV6-1 to TRBJ1-5, with 7 nucleotides matching TRBD1. The V segment lost 10 bases and the J segment 2 bases; nucleotides outside the gene matches: 11. The CDR3 sequence is 15 residues long. CDR1 is MNHNS and CDR2 is SASEGT in the germline V gene. The CDR3 DNA sequence: TGTGCCACTTCGACAGGGAACAGGGGCAATCAGCCCCAGCATTTT. Protein product: CATSTGNRGNQPQHF.

This clonotype has ten or more counts. The genes are TRBV19 and TRBJ2-3; possibly TRBD1 for D (6 bases). Per the germline V gene, CDR1 is LNHDA and CDR2 is SQIVND (reference sequence). V was shortened by 6 bases and J by 2 bases, with 18 bases between the two germline ends. The CDR3 sequence is 16 residues long. CDR3 nucleotide sequence: TGTGCCAGTAGCCCCGCGCCCGGGACATCCACAGATACGCAGTATTTT. It specifies CASSPAPGTSTDTQYF.